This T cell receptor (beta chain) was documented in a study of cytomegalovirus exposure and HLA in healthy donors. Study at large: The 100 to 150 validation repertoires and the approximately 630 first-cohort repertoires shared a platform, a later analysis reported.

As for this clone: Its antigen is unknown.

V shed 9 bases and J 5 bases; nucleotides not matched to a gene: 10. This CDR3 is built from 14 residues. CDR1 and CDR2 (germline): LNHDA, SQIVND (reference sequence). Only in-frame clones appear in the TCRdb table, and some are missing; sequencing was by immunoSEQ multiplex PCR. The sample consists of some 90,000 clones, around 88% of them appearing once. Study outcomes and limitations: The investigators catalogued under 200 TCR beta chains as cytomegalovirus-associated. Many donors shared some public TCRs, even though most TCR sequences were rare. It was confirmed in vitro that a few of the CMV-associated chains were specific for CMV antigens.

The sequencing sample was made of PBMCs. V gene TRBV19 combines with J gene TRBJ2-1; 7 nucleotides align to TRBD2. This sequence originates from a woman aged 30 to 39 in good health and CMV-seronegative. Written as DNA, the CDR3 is TGTGCCAGCGGTATAGCGGGTCTGAACAATGAGCAGTTCTTC. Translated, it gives CASGIAGLNNEQFF.